These 27 T cell receptor beta chains originate from one sample sequenced in a study of PD-1 blockade in classical Hodgkin lymphoma. All patients relapsed after autologous stem cell transplantation, and brentuximab vedotin exposure varied. Only in-frame clones appear in the TCRdb table, and some are missing; sequencing was by immunoSEQ multiplex PCR. The sample has about 100,000 clones; approximately 90% are singletons. The sequencing here drew on peripheral blood mononuclear cells (PBMCs), taken before the second cycle of nivolumab. These receptors all come from a human donor with classical Hodgkin lymphoma.

The chain has TRBV11-2 and TRBJ1-3; D is uncertain. The CDR3 length is 15 residues. Looked up from germline, CDR1 is SGHAT and CDR2 is FQNNGV. Trimming took 0 bases from V and 7 from J, leaving 13 bases between them. For the CDR3, the DNA is TGTGCCAGCAGCTTAGAGGTTTACGATATGAACACCATATATTTT. This encodes CASSLEVYDMNTIYF.

The genes are TRBV7-2 and TRBJ1-3, with D uncertain. The germline V and J ends were trimmed by 3 bases and 4 bases, with 7 bases remaining between them. Germline CDR1 SGHTA, CDR2 FQGNSA. This CDR3 contains 13 residues. The CDR3 sequence is CASSLMEGNTIYF. For the CDR3, the DNA is TGTGCCAGCAGCTTGATGGAGGGAAACACCATATATTTT.

The V and J genes are TRBV5-4 and TRBJ2-5; 9 nucleotides align to TRBD1. Germline V gene data show CDR1 as SGHNT and CDR2 as YYREEE (reference sequence). The trim removed 2 bases at V and 5 bases at J, leaving 4 bases unmatched. This CDR3 is 14 amino acids long. CDR3 amino acids: CASSFTGGSETQYF. DNA for the CDR3: TGTGCCAGCAGCTTCACAGGGGGCTCGGAGACCCAGTACTTC.

This chain links TRBV28 with TRBJ2-3; TRBD1 is a possible D gene (6 bases). The CDR3 has 16 amino acids. Trimming took off 3 bases at V and 4 bases at J, with 17 bases between the two ends. CDR1 and CDR2 from the germline V gene are MDHEN and SYDVKM. The CDR3 sequence is CASSFLTGIGADTQYF. DNA of the CDR3: TGTGCCAGCAGTTTCCTAACAGGGATAGGGGCAGATACGCAGTATTTT. Complete variable domain (other parts from reference TRBV28 and TRBJ2-3): DVKVTQSSRYLVKRTGEKVFLECVQDMDHENMFWYRQDPGLGLRLIYFSYDVKMKEKGDIPEGYSVSREKKERFSLILESASTNQTSMYLCASSFLTGIGADTQYFGPGTRLTVL.

The chain employs TRBV2 and TRBJ2-7, with D tentatively TRBD2 (5 bases). CDR1 SNHLY and CDR2 FYNNEI come from the germline V gene. V was pared by 7 bases and J by 7 bases, with 14 bases between. The CDR3 is 12 residues long. The CDR3 sequence is CASTSRVEEQYF. The CDR3 coding sequence is TGTGCCAGCACCTCGAGGGTAGAAGAGCAGTACTTC.

The chain uses TRBV19 and TRBJ1-1; no definite D call. Per the germline V gene, CDR1 is LNHDA and CDR2 is SQIVND (reference sequence). Trimming left V 1 base short and J 1 base short, with 4 bases between. The CDR3 spans 13 residues. CDR3 sequence (DNA): TGTGCCAGTAGTATAGTGTGGAACACTGAAGCTTTCTTT. Its translation is CASSIVWNTEAFF.

The V call is TRBV7-9, the J call TRBJ2-7; D may match TRBD1 or TRBD2 (5 bases each). Trimming left V 1 base short and J 3 bases short, with 13 bases between. This CDR3 region has 15 residues. The germline CDR1 and CDR2 sequences are SEHNR and FQNEAQ (reference sequence). The DNA for the CDR3 is TGTGCCAGCAGCTTAGTTACGGGGCAGAGCTACGAGCAGTACTTC. It codes for CASSLVTGQSYEQYF.

In its sample, this clone was seen once. The chain couples TRBV6-6 to TRBJ1-2; D uncertain. CDR3 length: 13 residues. Trimming stripped 1 base from V and 4 bases from J, with 7 bases between. Germline CDR1 and CDR2: MNHNY and SVGAGI (reference sequence). The CDR3 here is CASSYFGPYGYTF. CDR3 coding DNA: TGTGCCAGCAGTTACTTTGGACCCTATGGCTACACCTTC.

V is TRBV6-5 and J is TRBJ2-3; tentative D call: TRBD1 (5 bases). V was shortened by 4 bases and J by 2 bases, with 16 bases between the two germline ends. This CDR3 region has 16 residues. Looked up from germline, CDR1 is MNHEY and CDR2 is SVGAGI. The CDR3 nucleotides are TGTGCCAGCAGTTGGGCAGGGCCCCCCCCCACAGATACGCAGTATTTT. This gives the protein CASSWAGPPPTDTQYF.

This sequence joins TRBV29-1 and TRBJ2-7; a weak D match, TRBD1 (7 bases). Germline assignment: CDR1 SQVTM and CDR2 ANQGSEA. The CDR3 consists of 15 residues. With 1 base removed from V and 1 base from J, the gap between germline ends came to 14 bases. CDR3 residues: CSVEGQGGRSYEQYF. The CDR3, as DNA: TGCAGCGTTGAAGGACAGGGTGGGAGGTCCTACGAGCAGTACTTC.

This clone came up once. The rearrangement joins TRBV18 to TRBJ2-5, with 10 bases fitting TRBD1. V was clipped by 3 bases and J by 3 bases; unmatched bases: 1. Germline lookup yields CDR1 KGHSH and CDR2 LQKENI. CDR3 length equals 14 residues. CDR3 bases: TGTGCCAGCTCACCGACAGGGGGCGAAGAGACCCAGTACTTC. Its translation: CASSPTGGEETQYF.

The chain combines TRBV11-3 with TRBJ2-1; 10 nucleotides match TRBD1. Germline-derived CDR1 and CDR2 are SGHNT and YENEEA. The CDR3 contains 13 residues. The ends lost 6 bases at V and 6 bases at J; junction bases unmatched: 2. The CDR3 region is CASRGQGSNEQFF. CDR3 sequence (DNA): TGTGCCAGCAGGGGACAGGGGTCCAATGAGCAGTTCTTC.

V and J are TRBV4-2 and TRBJ1-5, with D uncertain. The CDR3 runs to 15 residues. In germline, CDR1 is LGHNA, CDR2 YNFKEQ. The V end was cut by 0 bases, the J end by 4 bases, with 10 bases between. The CDR3 bases are TGTGCCAGCAGCCAAGAGTCGGCCAAAAATCAGCCCCAGCATTTT. Translated: CASSQESAKNQPQHF.

V is TRBV29-1 and J is TRBJ1-5, with TRBD1 matching 9 bases. The CDR3 covers 17 residues. V lost 6 bases and J lost 0; bases outside the gene matches: 12. The V gene's germline CDR1 is SQVTM and CDR2 ANQGSEA. The CDR3 DNA reads TGCAGCGTCGAGTACAGGGGGCGGGGGGATAGCAATCAGCCCCAGCATTTT. It encodes CSVEYRGRGDSNQPQHF. The whole variable domain, remainder taken from reference TRBV29-1 and TRBJ1-5, is SAVISQKPSRDICQRGTSLTIQCQVDSQVTMMFWYRQQPGQSLTLIATANQGSEATYESGFVIDKFPISRPNLTFSTLTVSNMSPEDSSIYLCSVEYRGRGDSNQPQHFGDGTRLSIL.

The V call is TRBV4-3, the J call TRBJ1-1, with 8 bases aligning to TRBD1. The germline gives CDR1 LGHNA, CDR2 YSLEER. V trimming: 0 bases; J trimming: 0 bases; junction bases outside the gene matches: 9. The CDR3 covers 18 residues. As DNA, the CDR3 is TGCGCCAGCAGCCAAGATCCCGGACAGGGCGGTATGAACACTGAAGCTTTCTTT. It translates to CASSQDPGQGGMNTEAFF.

The rearrangement uses TRBV4-3 and TRBJ2-2, with D perhaps matching TRBD1 (6 bases). Trimming shortened V by 0 bases and J by 0 bases, and 14 bases separated the two germline ends. CDR3 length equals 18 residues. Germline V gives CDR1 LGHNA, CDR2 YSLEER. This chain's CDR3 is CASSQDGDTTSNTGELFF. The CDR3 DNA sequence: TGCGCCAGCAGCCAAGATGGGGACACTACTTCGAACACCGGGGAGCTGTTTTTT.

The V and J genes are TRBV4-3 and TRBJ1-2; D possibly corresponds to TRBD1 (6 bases). CDR3 length equals 12 residues. Deletions cut 1 base from V and 7 bases from J, with 7 bases between. Germline CDR1 is LGHNA and CDR2 is YSLEER. The CDR3 loop reads CASSQAGVGYTF. The DNA of the CDR3 is TGCGCCAGCAGCCAAGCAGGGGTTGGCTACACCTTC.

This clone was seen once. V is TRBV5-1 and J is TRBJ2-3; the match to TRBD2 covers 11 bases. The J segment lost 4 bases and the V segment lost 3 bases, leaving 7 bases of the junction unmatched. The CDR3 runs 16 residues. Germline V CDR1 and CDR2: SGHRS, YFSETQ. The CDR3 spells CASSSLTSGDADTQYF. The CDR3, as DNA: TGCGCCAGCAGCTCGCTGACTAGCGGGGACGCAGATACGCAGTATTTT.

This clone qualifies as medium-sized (0.01 to 0.1%). The rearrangement joins TRBV28 to TRBJ2-7; 8 bases match TRBD2. The CDR3 runs 14 residues. V lost 3 bases, J lost 5 bases, and 6 bases stayed unmatched. Per the germline V gene, CDR1 is MDHEN and CDR2 is SYDVKM. This CDR3 reads CASSLDVSGDEQYF. CDR3 coding DNA: TGTGCCAGCAGTTTGGATGTTAGCGGGGACGAGCAGTACTTC.

This clone appeared once. V is TRBV5-1 and J is TRBJ1-1; D not resolved. The CDR3 runs to 16 residues. Trimming removed 4 bases at V and 1 base at J, with 17 bases between. In germline, CDR1 is SGHRS, CDR2 YFSETQ. CDR3 sequence reads: CASSPRSFNKNTEAFF. In nucleotides, the CDR3 is TGCGCCAGCAGCCCCCGAAGCTTTAATAAGAACACTGAAGCTTTCTTT.

The rearrangement uses TRBV5-8 and TRBJ1-3, with D uncertain. Germline-derived CDR1 and CDR2 are SGHTS and YDEGEE. This CDR3 has 13 amino acids. Trimming took 7 bases from V and 7 from J, leaving 15 bases between them. CDR3 in DNA: TGTGCCAGCGGCCGGCGAGGAGGGAACACCATATATTTT. Protein: CASGRRGGNTIYF.

The chain combines TRBV21-1 with TRBJ1-3; the D call TRBD1 from the table was never checked on the DNA. TRBV21-1 counts as a pseudogene. The CDR3 has 20 amino acids. CDR3 loop: CASSVGWAPIKAPLRNTIYF. DNA for the CDR3: TGTGCCAGCAGCGTTGGCTGGGCGCCGATAAAGGCGCCGCTAAGAAACACCATATATTTT.

V and J are TRBV12-5 and TRBJ1-6; D gene unclear. CDR1 LGHNT and CDR2 FRNRAP come from the germline V gene. V lost 0 bases, J lost 8 bases, and 17 bases lay in between. The CDR3 totals 17 residues. The CDR3 loop reads CASGLVQSGELDSPLHF. In nucleotides, the CDR3 is TGTGCTAGTGGTTTGGTACAGTCAGGCGAGTTAGATTCACCCCTCCACTTT.

The rearrangement joins TRBV15 to TRBJ2-5, with 7 bases lining up with TRBD2. The ends lost 3 bases at V and 2 bases at J; junction bases unmatched: 3. The germline V gene encodes CDR1 LNHNV and CDR2 YYDKDF (reference sequence). The CDR3 runs 14 residues. CDR3 nucleotides: TGTGCCACCAGCAGTCGGGACTATCAAGAGACCCAGTACTTC. Its translation: CATSSRDYQETQYF.

This rearrangement joins TRBV4-2 to TRBJ2-7; 10 positions agree with TRBD2. Trimming at V came to 0 bases and at J to 0 bases, leaving 2 bases not matched to a gene. The CDR3 is made up of 16 amino acids. The V gene's germline CDR1 is LGHNA and CDR2 YNFKEQ. CDR3 DNA sequence: TGTGCCAGCAGCCAAGAGGCTAGCGGGGGCTCCTACGAGCAGTACTTC. It codes for CASSQEASGGSYEQYF.

This clone was seen once. This chain connects TRBV27 to TRBJ2-2; D perhaps matches TRBD2 (6 bases). The CDR3 extends over 15 amino acids. The germline V gene encodes CDR1 MNHEY and CDR2 SMNVEV (reference sequence). Trimming took off 3 bases at V and 4 bases at J, with 12 bases between the two ends. The CDR3: CASSLAEGFTGELFF. CDR3 nucleotides: TGTGCCAGCAGTTTGGCGGAGGGTTTCACCGGGGAGCTGTTTTTT.

This sequence joins TRBV5-1 and TRBJ1-4; D might be TRBD1 (5 bases). V shed 0 bases and J shed 5 bases, with 17 bases lying between them. Germline V CDR1 and CDR2: SGHRS, YFSETQ. This CDR3 has 17 residues. The DNA of the CDR3 is TGCGCCAGCAGCTTGGGATCGGGGGGAAGGCTCAATGAAAAACTGTTTTTT. Amino acids: CASSLGSGGRLNEKLFF.